This T cell receptor beta chain derives from a study of PD-L1 blockade in urothelial cancer. Study background: Males with bladder-origin urothelial cancer constituted about 85% of the roughly 30 patients. Patients had been given 0 to 3 earlier chemotherapy regimens. A median of about 140,000 T cells was found in the blood samples.

Time point indicated: peripheral blood 6 weeks after treatment start. A spike-in of synthetic TCR analog templates was added to each PCR. Profiling relied on immunoSEQ multiplex PCR, and the TCRdb table lists in-frame clones only, not all of them. The profile shows 50,000 to 60,000 clones, roughly 91% of them singletons. The V segment lost 3 bases and the J segment 8 bases; nucleotides outside the gene matches: 4. The CDR3 runs to 14 residues. The germline CDR1 and CDR2 sequences are SGHNT and YYREEE (reference sequence). This chain joins TRBV5-4 and TRBJ2-3; the match to TRBD2 covers 12 bases. This clonotype was obtained from a man aged 60-69 years with urothelial cancer. The sequencing used PBMCs, collected around atezolizumab (anti-PD-L1) treatment. The CDR3, as DNA: TGTGCCAGCAGCTCGGCGACTAGCGGGAGTACGCAGTATTTT. This translates into CASSSATSGSTQYF.